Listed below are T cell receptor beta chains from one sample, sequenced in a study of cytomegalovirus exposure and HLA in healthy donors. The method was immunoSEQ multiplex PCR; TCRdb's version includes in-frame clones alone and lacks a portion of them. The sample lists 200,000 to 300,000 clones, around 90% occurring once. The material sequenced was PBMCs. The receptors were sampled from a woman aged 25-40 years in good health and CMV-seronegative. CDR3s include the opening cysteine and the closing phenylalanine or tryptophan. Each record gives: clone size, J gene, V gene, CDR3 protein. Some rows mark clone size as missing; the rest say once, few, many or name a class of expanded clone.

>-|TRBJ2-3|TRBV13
CASSFGTGGSDTQYF
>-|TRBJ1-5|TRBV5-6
CASSSDRRHQPQHF
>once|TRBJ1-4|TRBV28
CASSPFLHSATNEKLFF
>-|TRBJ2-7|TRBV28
CASSQRTSGRGEQYF
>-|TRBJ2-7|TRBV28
CASSLGTEQYF
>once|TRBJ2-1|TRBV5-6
CASSLGGLWRGSYNEQFF
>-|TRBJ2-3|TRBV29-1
CSASGTSVRQYF
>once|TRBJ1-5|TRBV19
CASSDRGNGNQPQHF
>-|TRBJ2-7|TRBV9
CASSVDMEHEQYF
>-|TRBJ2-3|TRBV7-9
CASSFLLAGISKSTDTQYF
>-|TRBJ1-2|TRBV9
CASSADRGAIYGYTF
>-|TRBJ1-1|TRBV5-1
CASRQRQGDTFF
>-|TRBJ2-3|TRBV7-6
CASSLRITSTDTQYF
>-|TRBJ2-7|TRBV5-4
CASSLVASGSHEQYF
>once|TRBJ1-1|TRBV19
CASSWSGATEAFF
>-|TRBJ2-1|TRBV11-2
CASSLTGGRYEQFF
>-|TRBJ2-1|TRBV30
CAWVGQQSSYNEQFF
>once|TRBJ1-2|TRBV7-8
CASSLYKLNYGYTF
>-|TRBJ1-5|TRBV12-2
CASRLHRDTNQPQHF
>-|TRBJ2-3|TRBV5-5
CASSLDGGRTDTQYF
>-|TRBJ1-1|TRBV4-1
CASSHSLLNTEAFF
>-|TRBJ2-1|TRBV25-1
CASSETSGSSYNEQFF
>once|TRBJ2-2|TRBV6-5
CASSGGSSNTGELFF